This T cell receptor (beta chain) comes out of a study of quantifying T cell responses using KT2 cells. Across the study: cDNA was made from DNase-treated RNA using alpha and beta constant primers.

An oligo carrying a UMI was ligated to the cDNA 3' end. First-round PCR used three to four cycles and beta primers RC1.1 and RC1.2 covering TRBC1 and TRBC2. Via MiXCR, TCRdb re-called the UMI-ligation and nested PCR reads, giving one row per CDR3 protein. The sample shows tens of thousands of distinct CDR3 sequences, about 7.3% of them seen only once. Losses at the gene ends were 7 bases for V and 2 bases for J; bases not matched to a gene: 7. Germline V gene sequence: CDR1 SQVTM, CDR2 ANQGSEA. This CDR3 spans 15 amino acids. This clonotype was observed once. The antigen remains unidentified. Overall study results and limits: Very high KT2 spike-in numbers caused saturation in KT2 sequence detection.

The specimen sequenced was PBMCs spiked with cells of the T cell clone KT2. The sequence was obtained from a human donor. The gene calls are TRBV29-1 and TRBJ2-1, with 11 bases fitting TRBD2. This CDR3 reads CSAQTSGAPYNEQFF. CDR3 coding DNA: TGCAGCGCTCAGACTAGCGGGGCGCCCTACAATGAGCAGTTCTTC.